This entry lists 20 T cell receptor beta chains sequenced from one sample in a study of long-term antiretroviral therapy in people with HIV. An immunoSEQ assay, version v3.0, was performed at survey level. The protocol was immunoSEQ multiplex PCR, while the TCRdb copy is restricted to in-frame clones and leaves out a portion. The sample lists roughly 28,000 clones; around 90% were seen once. Sequencing was performed on unsorted PBMCs, taken about 5.3 years after starting antiretroviral therapy. These receptors were collected from a woman between 40 and 55 years old with HIV.

This clone occurred once. CDR3 region: CASSLTGWQETQYF. CDR3 DNA sequence: TGCGCCAGCAGCTTAACGGGGTGGCAGGAGACCCAGTACTTC. The chain recombines TRBV5-1 with TRBJ2-5; D possibly corresponds to TRBD2 (5 bases). Germline CDR1 and CDR2: SGHRS and YFSETQ. The CDR3 is 14 residues long. V shed 2 bases and J shed 5 bases, with 13 bases lying between them. Full variable domain (rest looked up from reference TRBV5-1 and TRBJ2-5): KAGVTQTPRYLIKTRGQQVTLSCSPISGHRSVSWYQQTPGQGLQFLFEYFSETQRNKGNFPGRFSGRQFSNSRSEMNVSTLELGDSALYLCASSLTGWQETQYFGPGTRLLVL.

The rearrangement joins TRBV12-5 to TRBJ2-1, with 7 bases matching TRBD2. The length of the CDR3 is 14 residues. CDR1 LGHNT and CDR2 FRNRAP come from the germline V gene. Trimming removed 4 bases from V and 9 bases from J; junction bases left unmatched: 9. CDR3 sequence (DNA): TGTGCTAGTGGTTCTGGAAGAGCGGGGACTGAGCAGTTCTTC. Translating it yields CASGSGRAGTEQFF.

The chain has TRBV29-1 and TRBJ1-2, with 11 bases that match TRBD1. V was clipped by 2 bases and J by 3 bases; unmatched bases: 5. The CDR3 has 15 amino acids. Germline CDR1 and CDR2: SQVTM and ANQGSEA. The chain's CDR3 is CSVESMGQGDYGYTF. The DNA for the CDR3 is TGCAGCGTTGAATCAATGGGACAGGGGGACTATGGCTACACCTTC.

The genes are TRBV27 and TRBJ1-1; 11 positions agree with TRBD1. The CDR3 has 18 amino acids. V lost 7 bases and J lost 1; bases outside the gene matches: 14. Germline loops: CDR1 MNHEY, CDR2 SMNVEV (reference sequence). The CDR3 loop reads CASKFKGQGATKNTEAFF. The CDR3 bases are TGTGCCAGCAAGTTTAAAGGACAGGGGGCGACGAAGAACACTGAAGCTTTCTTT.

The rearrangement joins TRBV7-2 to TRBJ2-7; TRBD2 matches 7 bases. The CDR3 runs 14 residues. Germline V gives CDR1 SGHTA, CDR2 FQGNSA. Losses at the gene ends were 1 base for V and 12 bases for J; bases not matched to a gene: 12. The CDR3 nucleotides read TGTGCCAGCAGCTTAGAGCTGTTGAGCGGGAATCTGTACTTC. Its protein is CASSLELLSGNLYF.

The chain couples TRBV6-5 to TRBJ1-3; D might be TRBD1 (6 bases). Trimming removed 0 bases from V and 3 bases from J, with 9 bases in between. CDR1 and CDR2 from the germline V gene are MNHEY and SVGAGI. The CDR3 spans 15 residues. The CDR3 nucleotides read TGTGCCAGCAGTTACTCTGGGACAATTGGAAACACCATATATTTT. Its protein is CASSYSGTIGNTIYF.

This chain joins TRBV7-9 and TRBJ1-1; maybe TRBD1 (6 bases). This CDR3 has 14 amino acids. Germline loops: CDR1 SEHNR, CDR2 FQNEAQ (reference sequence). V lost 5 bases and J 2 bases, leaving 12 bases between the germline ends. CDR3 DNA: TGTGCCAGCAGCCGTACAGGGAGAAACACTGAAGCTTTCTTT. As protein: CASSRTGRNTEAFF.

The chain has TRBV4-1 and TRBJ1-1, with 9 bases fitting TRBD1. J was trimmed by 7 bases and V by 1 base; bases with no gene match: 10. The CDR3 is 16 amino acids. The germline V gene has CDR1 MGHRA and CDR2 YSYEKL. This chain's CDR3 is CASSQAPGQGGGEAFF. For the CDR3, the DNA is TGCGCCAGCAGCCAAGCTCCGGGACAGGGAGGAGGTGAAGCTTTCTTT.

The V and J genes are TRBV5-6 and TRBJ1-3, with D hard to call. The V end was cut by 0 bases, the J end by 0 bases, with 7 bases between. CDR3 length: 15 residues. Germline CDR1 SGHDT, CDR2 YYEEEE. In DNA form, the CDR3 reads TGTGCCAGCAGCTTGGGGGCCGGCTCTGGAAACACCATATATTTT. It yields the protein CASSLGAGSGNTIYF.

The chain joins TRBV28 to TRBJ1-4, with D perhaps TRBD1 (5 bases). Trimming shortened V by 6 bases and J by 7 bases, and 12 bases separated the two germline ends. CDR1 MDHEN and CDR2 SYDVKM come from the germline V gene. The CDR3 contains 13 residues. This chain's CDR3 is CASSTRGAEKLFF. The CDR3 nucleotides read TGTGCCAGCAGCACCCGGGGCGCTGAAAAACTGTTTTTT.

V and J are TRBV30 and TRBJ1-3; possible D gene TRBD1, 6 bases. The length of the CDR3 is 14 residues. Germline V lookup: CDR1 GTSNPN, CDR2 SVGIG (reference sequence). Trimming pared 2 bases from V and 5 bases from J, leaving 13 bases between. CDR3 nucleotides: TGTGCCTGGAGTACGATAGGACAGCGAAACACCATATATTTT. Amino acid sequence: CAWSTIGQRNTIYF.

The chain joins TRBV5-1 to TRBJ2-1, with D maybe TRBD1 (7 bases). The CDR3 covers 15 residues. The V and J ends lost 5 bases and 3 bases respectively, with 15 bases between them. CDR1 and CDR2 from the germline V gene are SGHRS and YFSETQ. The CDR3 nucleotides are TGCGCCAGCAGGGAGGGGACAGCGAACTACAATGAGCAGTTCTTC. The encoded protein is CASREGTANYNEQFF.

V usage is TRBV27 and J usage is TRBJ1-1; 9 bases align to TRBD1. The trim removed 6 bases at V and 9 bases at J, leaving 5 bases unmatched. CDR3 length: 12 residues. The germline V gene has CDR1 MNHEY and CDR2 SMNVEV (reference sequence). For the CDR3, the DNA is TGTGCCAGCAGCGACAGGGGGGGACAAGCTTTCTTT. This gives the protein CASSDRGGQAFF.

The V gene is TRBV12-5, the J gene TRBJ2-3; D gene ambiguous. Germline assignment: CDR1 LGHNT and CDR2 FRNRAP. V was cut by 7 bases and J by 2 bases, with 10 bases left in between. This CDR3 has 13 residues. The CDR3 DNA sequence: TGTGCTAGTGAGTGGTCCAACACAGATACGCAGTATTTT. It encodes CASEWSNTDTQYF. Together with reference TRBV12-5 and TRBJ2-3, the CDR3 gives the full variable domain: DARVTQTPRHKVTEMGQEVTMRCQPILGHNTVFWYRQTMMQGLELLAYFRNRAPLDDSGMPKDRFSAEMPDATLATLKIQPSEPRDSAVYFCASEWSNTDTQYFGPGTRLTVL.

This chain joins TRBV11-3 and TRBJ2-1, with 7 bases fitting TRBD2. V dropped 2 bases and J dropped 0; count of bases not matched to a gene: 7. In germline, CDR1 is SGHNT, CDR2 YENEEA. This CDR3 is 17 amino acids long. CDR3 in amino acids: CASSLLGGDLSYNEQFF. The CDR3 DNA is TGTGCCAGCAGCTTATTGGGGGGGGACCTCTCCTACAATGAGCAGTTCTTC. The whole variable domain, filled in from reference TRBV11-3 and TRBJ2-1, reads EAGVVQSPRYKIIEKKQPVAFWCNPISGHNTLYWYLQNLGQGPELLIRYENEEAVDDSQLPKDRFSAERLKGVDSTLKIQPAELGDSAVYLCASSLLGGDLSYNEQFFGPGTRLTVL.

The chain links TRBV7-9 to TRBJ2-3, with 8 nucleotides matching TRBD2. The CDR3 covers 15 residues. V lost 4 bases and J lost 3; bases outside the gene matches: 6. Looked up from germline, CDR1 is SEHNR and CDR2 is FQNEAQ (reference sequence). The chain's CDR3 is CASSSPGLETDTQYF. As DNA, the CDR3 is TGTGCCAGCAGCTCACCGGGACTAGAAACAGATACGCAGTATTTT.

The chain employs TRBV27 and TRBJ1-1; no clear D. V was pared by 3 bases and J by 5 bases, with 13 bases between. From germline, CDR1 is MNHEY and CDR2 SMNVEV (reference sequence). The CDR3 contains 14 residues. The CDR3 region has the DNA TGTGCCAGCAGTTTTGGTATTCGGGGAACTGAAGCTTTCTTT. It translates to CASSFGIRGTEAFF.

V gene TRBV7-8 combines with J gene TRBJ2-1; TRBD2 might be the D (6 bases). V was cut by 5 bases and J by 5 bases, with 13 bases left in between. There are 14 residues in the CDR3. CDR1 and CDR2 from the germline V gene are SGHVS and FQNEAQ. DNA of the CDR3: TGTGCCAGCAGCCCCAGCCGGGAGAACAATGAGCAGTTCTTC. Translation gives CASSPSRENNEQFF.

The J gene is TRBJ2-1, the V gene TRBV6-5; TRBD1 aligns across 7 bases. The CDR3 consists of 13 residues. Germline CDR1 reads MNHEY; CDR2 reads SVGAGI. V lost 5 bases, J lost 3 bases, and 1 base stayed unmatched. CDR3 residues: CASSRDSYNEQFF. Here the CDR3 DNA reads TGTGCCAGCAGTCGGGACAGCTACAATGAGCAGTTCTTC.

The V call is TRBV6-6, the J call TRBJ1-4, with D possibly TRBD1 on 6 matching bases. The CDR3 consists of 15 residues. Germline loops: CDR1 MNHNY, CDR2 SVGAGI (reference sequence). V gave up 6 bases and J gave up 9 bases, with 20 bases separating them. The CDR3 is CASSREGGRAQKLFF. In DNA, the CDR3 is TGTGCCAGCAGCCGAGAGGGGGGGAGGGCCCAAAAACTGTTTTTT.